This TCR beta chain was identified during a study of cytomegalovirus exposure and HLA in healthy donors. Trimming took 6 bases from V and 1 from J, leaving 9 bases between them. Germline-derived CDR1 and CDR2 are SGHVS and FQNEAQ. CDR3 length: 13 residues. Comment on this clone: The antigen is not known.

Overall study findings and caveats: Later examination showed HLA-associated TCR beta chains had greater clonal expansion than equally common others. Altogether, some 160 TCR beta chains were recorded as cytomegalovirus-associated. Later analysis reportedly placed an Asian-associated ancestry cluster below the roughly 600-donor mean in N-insertions. Productive rates of about 87% or about 30% were seen for most TCR beta V segments in an earlier analysis.

This PCR relied on a set of 60 Vbeta primers and 13 Jbeta primers. Libraries were prepared by immunoSEQ multiplex PCR; TCRdb keeps only in-frame clonotypes and omits some of them. The table lists some 70,000 clones. The chain recombines TRBV7-8 with TRBJ1-1; a weak D match, TRBD1 (6 bases). This TCR derives from a man aged 35-49 years in good health and CMV-seronegative. Sequenced sample: PBMCs. The CDR3 region has the DNA TGTGCCAGCAGGAGACAGGAGAACACTGAAGCTTTCTTT. Translation gives CASRRQENTEAFF.